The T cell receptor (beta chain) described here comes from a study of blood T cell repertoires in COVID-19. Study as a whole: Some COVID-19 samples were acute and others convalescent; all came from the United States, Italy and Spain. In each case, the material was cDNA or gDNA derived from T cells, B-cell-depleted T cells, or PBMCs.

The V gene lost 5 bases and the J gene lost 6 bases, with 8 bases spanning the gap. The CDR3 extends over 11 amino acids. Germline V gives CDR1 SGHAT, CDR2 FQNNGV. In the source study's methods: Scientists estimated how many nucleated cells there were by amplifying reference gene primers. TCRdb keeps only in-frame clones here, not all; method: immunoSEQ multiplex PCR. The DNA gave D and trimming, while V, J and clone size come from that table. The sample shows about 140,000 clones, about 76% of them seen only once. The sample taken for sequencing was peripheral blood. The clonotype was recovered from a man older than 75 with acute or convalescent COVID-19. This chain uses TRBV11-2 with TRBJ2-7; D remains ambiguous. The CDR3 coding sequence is TGTGCCAGCAGCCCCCACACCGAGCAGTACTTC. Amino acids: CASSPHTEQYF.